The sequence of this T cell receptor beta chain was determined in a study of regulatory T cells in long-lasting Graves disease. Findings and caveats of the study: The study found lower TCR diversity in persistent Graves' patients than in newly diagnosed ones.

This clonotype showed up many times. Its specificity is unknown. As for time point: newly diagnosed GD, antithyroid drugs for less than 3 months. RNA from PBMCs was the source of the TCR library. CDR1 SGHTA and CDR2 FQGNSA come from the germline V gene. V gave up 5 bases and J gave up 9 bases, with 14 bases separating them. The CDR3 runs to 13 residues. Sequencing libraries for TCR beta were prepared with iRepertoire HTBI primers and Arm-PCR of CDR3 regions. In TCRdb, the multiplex PCR reads were re-called with MiXCR into one record per CDR3 protein. The sample includes over 300,000 distinct CDR3 sequences, 15% to 19% of them seen just once.

The material was peripheral blood mononuclear cells (PBMCs), obtained at new diagnosis, from a patient treated with antithyroid drugs. This sequence originates from a female donor with Graves disease. The genes are TRBV7-2 and TRBJ2-1; unclear D gene. CDR3 nucleotide sequence: TGTGCCAGCAGCCCAGCCGGACCGATTGAGCAGTTCTTC. Encoded protein: CASSPAGPIEQFF.